The 18 T cell receptor beta chains below were found in one sample sequenced in a study of T cell responses to AZD1222 COVID-19 vaccine. Some clones are missing from TCRdb's copy, which holds only in-frame ones; the method was immunoSEQ multiplex PCR. The sample lists around 110,000 clones, under 95% seen once, with 22% in the top ten. This specimen was peripheral blood, taken on day 0 of AZD1222 vaccination. Source of these receptors: an adult in good health.

The rearrangement joins TRBV4-3 to TRBJ1-4; TRBD1 aligns across 9 bases. Germline CDR1 LGHNA, CDR2 YSLEER. The CDR3 runs to 15 residues. V lost 1 base to trimming and J lost 7 bases; unmatched junction nucleotides: 4. DNA for the CDR3: TGCGCCAGCAGCCAAGCCGGGACAGGGTCTGAAAAACTGTTTTTT. Protein product: CASSQAGTGSEKLFF.

The rearrangement links TRBV20-1 to TRBJ1-4; D remains ambiguous. CDR3 length equals 11 residues. Germline V CDR1 and CDR2: DFQATT, SNEGSKA (reference sequence). The V gene lost 4 bases and the J gene lost 7 bases, with 7 bases spanning the gap. The CDR3 nucleotides are TGCAGTGCTATTCGGGGTGAAAAACTGTTTTTT. Residues: CSAIRGEKLFF.

The gene calls are TRBV6-5 and TRBJ2-1; unclear D gene. Germline V gives CDR1 MNHEY, CDR2 SVGAGI. The V gene lost 2 bases and the J gene lost 6 bases, with 2 bases spanning the gap. The CDR3 length is 11 residues. CDR3 residues: CASSYSNEQFF. Written as DNA, the CDR3 is TGTGCCAGCAGTTACAGCAATGAGCAGTTCTTC.

The CDR3 loop is CASSFPRAGTEAFF. For the CDR3, the DNA is TGTGCCAGCAGCTTCCCCAGGGCCGGCACTGAAGCTTTCTTT. The V call is TRBV11-2, the J call TRBJ1-1; the D gene is possibly TRBD1 (5 bases). The CDR3 extends over 14 amino acids. V was trimmed by 3 bases and J by 4 bases, leaving 12 bases between them. Germline values: CDR1 SGHAT, CDR2 FQNNGV.

The chain uses TRBV5-5 and TRBJ1-2; 9 bases line up with TRBD1. The trim removed 4 bases at V and 7 bases at J, leaving 5 bases unmatched. Per germline, CDR1 SGHKS and CDR2 YYEKEE (reference sequence). This CDR3 region has 13 residues. CDR3 region: CASSTGQGTGYTF. In DNA, the CDR3 is TGTGCCAGCAGCACGGGACAGGGCACTGGCTACACCTTC.

The chain uses TRBV11-2 and TRBJ2-7; D might be TRBD2 (6 bases). The CDR3 loop spans 15 amino acids. V was pared by 1 base and J by 6 bases, with 16 bases between. Germline CDR1 is SGHAT and CDR2 is FQNNGV. Here the CDR3 reads CASSLVGGRSIEQYF. CDR3 nucleotides: TGTGCCAGCAGCTTAGTCGGGGGTAGGTCGATCGAGCAGTACTTC.

J is TRBJ2-5 and V is TRBV10-3, with 8 positions matching TRBD2. The germline V gene encodes CDR1 ENHRY and CDR2 SYGVKD. The CDR3 is 15 amino acids. The V and J ends lost 4 bases and 5 bases, in that order; junction bases with no gene match: 9. In nucleotides, the CDR3 is TGTGCCATCAGTGGGGGTAGCGGGGACGGGGAGACCCAGTACTTC. Translated: CAISGGSGDGETQYF.

This CDR3 reads CASSLTQGADGYTF. The CDR3, as DNA: TGTGCCAGCTCACTAACCCAGGGGGCGGATGGCTACACCTTC. V gene TRBV18 combines with J gene TRBJ1-2; 8 bases fit TRBD1. The germline V gene has CDR1 KGHSH and CDR2 LQKENI. V lost 4 bases and J lost 6; bases outside the gene matches: 7. There are 14 residues in the CDR3.

The V and J genes are TRBV6-1 and TRBJ2-3, with D tentatively TRBD2 (6 bases). This CDR3 spans 16 amino acids. The V gene lost 2 bases and the J gene lost 1 base, with 13 bases spanning the gap. CDR1 and CDR2 (germline): MNHNS, SASEGT. CDR3 sequence (DNA): TGTGCCAGCAGTGAATTAAAGACTAGTCGCACAGATACGCAGTATTTT. It specifies CASSELKTSRTDTQYF.

J is TRBJ1-1 and V is TRBV4-1, with a weak D call TRBD1 (5 bases). V was shortened by 8 bases and J by 2 bases, with 9 bases between the two germline ends. CDR1 and CDR2 (germline): MGHRA, YSYEKL. The CDR3 covers 12 residues. The CDR3: CASLGDNTEAFF. For the CDR3, the DNA is TGCGCCAGCTTGGGGGATAACACTGAAGCTTTCTTT.

V gene TRBV5-1 combines with J gene TRBJ1-1; D might be TRBD1 (5 bases). Trimming took 3 bases from V and 1 from J, leaving 13 bases between them. The length of the CDR3 is 15 residues. The germline V gene has CDR1 SGHRS and CDR2 YFSETQ. The CDR3 is CASSWGLGQNTEAFF. DNA for the CDR3: TGCGCCAGCAGCTGGGGGTTAGGACAGAACACTGAAGCTTTCTTT.

The chain uses TRBV6-1 and TRBJ2-3; no definite D call. The CDR3 is made up of 12 amino acids. CDR1 and CDR2 (germline): MNHNS, SASEGT. V was pared by 6 bases and J by 0 bases, with 4 bases between. CDR3 nucleotides: TGTGCCAGCAGGAGTAGCACAGATACGCAGTATTTT. As protein: CASRSSTDTQYF.

The V and J genes are TRBV5-8 and TRBJ1-2, with 7 bases identical to TRBD1. The V gene end was trimmed by 1 base and the J gene end by 5 bases; junction bases not matched to a gene: 11. CDR3 length equals 16 residues. The germline CDR1 and CDR2 sequences are SGHTS and YDEGEE. In nucleotides, the CDR3 is TGTGCCAGCAGCTTGCTAACAGACAGGGTTCAGTATGGCTACACCTTC. Its translation is CASSLLTDRVQYGYTF. Combining the CDR3 with reference TRBV5-8 and TRBJ1-2 gives the whole variable domain EAGVTQSPTHLIKTRGQQATLRCSPISGHTSVYWYQQALGLGLQFLLWYDEGEERNRGNFPPRFSGRQFPNYSSELNVNALELEDSALYLCASSLLTDRVQYGYTFGSGTRLTVV.

V is TRBV20-1 and J is TRBJ2-7; 7 bases are shared with TRBD1. This CDR3 is built from 11 residues. The J segment lost 6 bases and the V segment lost 5 bases, leaving 4 bases of the junction unmatched. Germline-derived CDR1 and CDR2 are DFQATT and SNEGSKA (reference sequence). The CDR3 sequence is CSAEGQVEQYF. As DNA, the CDR3 is TGCAGTGCTGAAGGACAGGTCGAGCAGTACTTC.

J is TRBJ2-2 and V is TRBV19; 9 bases line up with TRBD1. Germline V gene sequence: CDR1 LNHDA, CDR2 SQIVND (reference sequence). The CDR3 length is 19 residues. V was clipped by 5 bases and J by 5 bases; unmatched bases: 18. Written as DNA, the CDR3 is TGTGCCAGTAGTTACCCTGTACAGGGGGCGATGGGTAGGACCGGGGAGCTGTTTTTT. Encoded protein: CASSYPVQGAMGRTGELFF. The variable domain in full, completed from reference TRBV19 and TRBJ2-2, reads DGGITQSPKYLFRKEGQNVTLSCEQNLNHDAMYWYRQDPGQGLRLIYYSQIVNDFQKGDIAEGYSVSREKKESFPLTVTSAQKNPTAFYLCASSYPVQGAMGRTGELFFGEGSRLTVL.

The rearrangement links TRBV29-1 to TRBJ1-3; D remains ambiguous. The length of the CDR3 is 11 residues. CDR1 SQVTM and CDR2 ANQGSEA come from the germline V gene. Trimming left V 7 bases short and J 2 bases short, with 6 bases between. The CDR3 DNA is TGCAGCGCCGTAACTGGAAACACCATATATTTT. It encodes CSAVTGNTIYF.

V gene TRBV14 combines with J gene TRBJ2-1, with a weak D call TRBD2 (5 bases). Germline lookup yields CDR1 SGHDN and CDR2 FVKESK. The CDR3 contains 15 residues. V dropped 1 base and J dropped 7 bases, with 14 bases sitting between them. CDR3 residues: CASSQGFGEWNEQFF. The CDR3 DNA reads TGTGCCAGCAGCCAAGGGTTTGGGGAGTGGAATGAGCAGTTCTTC.

The J gene is TRBJ1-5, the V gene TRBV6-5; D ambiguous. CDR3 length: 14 residues. The V gene lost 1 base and the J gene lost 7 bases, with 11 bases spanning the gap. The germline V gene encodes CDR1 MNHEY and CDR2 SVGAGI. CDR3 nucleotides: TGTGCCAGCAGTTACTTCTCTCCTCCACAGCCCCAGCATTTT. Translated: CASSYFSPPQPQHF.